These 18 T cell receptor beta chains share one sample of origin, sequenced in a study of technical replicates of blood from four donors. The table came from immunoSEQ multiplex PCR; TCRdb's copy has only in-frame clones and leaves some out. Among more than 90,000 clones listed, 95% were seen once. The source material was T cells isolated from PBMCs. The receptors derive from a human donor in good health.

This sequence joins TRBV7-3 and TRBJ1-6, with D uncertain. The germline V gene has CDR1 SGHTA and CDR2 FQGTGA. Between the trimmed V and J ends, which lost 5 bases and 9 bases, there was a span of 17 bases. This CDR3 has 15 amino acids. The CDR3: CASSLAGGEGSPLHF. The CDR3 region has the DNA TGTGCCAGCAGCCTAGCGGGTGGTGAAGGTTCACCCCTCCACTTT.

This rearrangement joins TRBV15 to TRBJ1-3, with D unresolved. V lost 5 bases and J 1 base, leaving 15 bases between the germline ends. The CDR3 loop spans 16 amino acids. The germline V gene encodes CDR1 LNHNV and CDR2 YYDKDF (reference sequence). For the CDR3, the DNA is TGTGCCACCAGCTTGGTGCCAGGCCTGTCTGGAAACACCATATATTTT. As protein: CATSLVPGLSGNTIYF. Full variable domain (rest looked up from reference TRBV15 and TRBJ1-3): DAMVIQNPRYQVTQFGKPVTLSCSQTLNHNVMYWYQQKSSQAPKLLFHYYDKDFNNEADTPDNFQSRRPNTSFCFLDIRSPGLGDTAMYLCATSLVPGLSGNTIYFGEGSWLTVV.

The chain carries TRBV7-9 and TRBJ2-5; D is unresolved. CDR1 is SEHNR, CDR2 FQNEAQ, per germline (reference sequence). The CDR3 runs to 12 residues. V was cut by 3 bases and J by 4 bases, with 6 bases left in between. Here the CDR3 DNA reads TGTGCCAGCAGCTTCAGTGGAGAGACCCAGTACTTC. Translating gives CASSFSGETQYF.

V gene TRBV7-9 combines with J gene TRBJ1-4, with D possibly being TRBD1 (5 bases). The germline gives CDR1 SEHNR, CDR2 FQNEAQ (reference sequence). The CDR3 extends over 13 amino acids. Between the trimmed V and J ends, which lost 1 base and 8 bases, there was a span of 8 bases. This CDR3 reads CASSLGGEEKLFF. The CDR3 region has the DNA TGTGCCAGCAGCTTAGGGGGGGAGGAAAAACTGTTTTTT. Full variable domain (missing parts from reference TRBV7-9 and TRBJ1-4): DTGVSQNPRHKITKRGQNVTFRCDPISEHNRLYWYRQTLGQGPEFLTYFQNEAQLEKSRLLSDRFSAERPKGSFSTLEIQRTEQGDSAMYLCASSLGGEEKLFFGSGTQLSVL.

The chain has TRBV4-2 and TRBJ1-5; D not certain. The germline V gene has CDR1 LGHNA and CDR2 YNFKEQ. The ends were cut back, 0 bases at V and 6 bases at J, with 12 bases in the middle. CDR3 length: 15 amino acids. The CDR3 loop is CASSQEMAVTQPQHF. Written as DNA, the CDR3 is TGTGCCAGCAGCCAAGAAATGGCGGTCACTCAGCCCCAGCATTTT.

In regard to this clone: Other nucleotide sequences from this sample produce the same CDR3. This chain links TRBV19 with TRBJ1-1; TRBD1 might be the D (5 bases). Germline CDR1 is LNHDA and CDR2 is SQIVND (reference sequence). CDR3 length: 13 residues. Trimming took off 3 bases at V and 5 bases at J, with 10 bases between the two ends. The CDR3 DNA follows: TGTGCCAGTAGTATCGGGGGTGGAACTGAAGCTTTCTTT. Protein product: CASSIGGGTEAFF.

This rearrangement joins TRBV2 to TRBJ2-2, with 12 bases matching TRBD2. The trim removed 3 bases at V and 4 bases at J, leaving 6 bases unmatched. This CDR3 region has 17 residues. CDR1 and CDR2 from the germline V gene are SNHLY and FYNNEI. The CDR3 reads CASSERPGLAGTGELFF. The CDR3, as DNA: TGTGCCAGCAGTGAGAGACCGGGACTAGCGGGCACCGGGGAGCTGTTTTTT.

The chain has TRBV5-1 and TRBJ2-7, with 9 positions matching TRBD2. The CDR3 is made up of 18 amino acids. Germline lookup yields CDR1 SGHRS and CDR2 YFSETQ. V gave up 1 base and J gave up 6 bases; unmatched junction bases: 17. The CDR3 sequence is CASSLRGGGSGSSGEQYF. The CDR3 bases are TGCGCCAGCAGCTTGCGGGGGGGTGGTAGCGGGAGCTCTGGCGAGCAGTACTTC.

The chain joins TRBV14 to TRBJ2-1, with D tentatively TRBD1 (6 bases). From germline, CDR1 is SGHDN and CDR2 FVKESK. CDR3 length: 15 residues. The V end lost 0 bases, the J end lost 4 bases, and 10 bases lay between the germline ends. For the CDR3, the DNA is TGTGCCAGCAGCCAAGACAGGGGTTTATACAATGAGCAGTTCTTC. Its translation is CASSQDRGLYNEQFF.

The chain carries TRBV30 and TRBJ1-5; TRBD1 agrees at 11 bases. Trimming at V came to 5 bases and at J to 4 bases, leaving 7 bases not matched to a gene. Germline V CDR1 and CDR2: GTSNPN, SVGIG (reference sequence). The CDR3 covers 15 residues. CDR3 protein: CAWEPGQGANQPQHF. The CDR3 DNA follows: TGTGCCTGGGAGCCCGGACAGGGGGCGAATCAGCCCCAGCATTTT.

This clone came up once. The chain combines TRBV4-2 with TRBJ1-2; TRBD1 matches at 11 bases. V shed 0 bases and J 8 bases; nucleotides not matched to a gene: 5. CDR1 and CDR2 from the germline V gene are LGHNA and YNFKEQ. The CDR3 spans 15 residues. The CDR3 DNA is TGTGCCAGCAGCCAAGACGGACAGGGGGCGTCCGGCTACACCTTC. Translation gives CASSQDGQGASGYTF.

A remark on this clone: Different DNA sequences within this sample yield the same CDR3. The genes are TRBV29-1 and TRBJ1-2; D is unclear. The CDR3 sequence is 12 residues long. V dropped 7 bases and J dropped 5 bases, with 14 bases sitting between them. CDR1 is SQVTM and CDR2 is ANQGSEA in the germline V gene. The CDR3 bases are TGCAGCGCTCCAGACAATAATTATGGCTACACCTTC. Residues: CSAPDNNYGYTF.

The genes are TRBV6-4 and TRBJ2-7; D ambiguous. V was shortened by 2 bases and J by 3 bases, with 11 bases between the two germline ends. Per germline, CDR1 MRHNA and CDR2 SNTAGT. The CDR3 covers 14 residues. The CDR3 spells CASSDGAPNYEQYF. In nucleotides, the CDR3 is TGTGCCAGCAGTGACGGTGCGCCTAACTACGAGCAGTACTTC.

The V and J genes are TRBV19 and TRBJ2-3, with 8 bases aligning to TRBD1. The CDR3 totals 17 residues. Germline CDR1 reads LNHDA; CDR2 reads SQIVND (reference sequence). V dropped 3 bases and J dropped 3; count of bases not matched to a gene: 11. CDR3 sequence reads: CASSIEPRGRKTDTQYF. CDR3 DNA: TGTGCCAGTAGTATCGAGCCCAGGGGGCGGAAGACAGATACGCAGTATTTT. The full variable domain, rest sourced from reference TRBV19 and TRBJ2-3, is DGGITQSPKYLFRKEGQNVTLSCEQNLNHDAMYWYRQDPGQGLRLIYYSQIVNDFQKGDIAEGYSVSREKKESFPLTVTSAQKNPTAFYLCASSIEPRGRKTDTQYFGPGTRLTVL.

The CDR3 reads CASSLGYSGSTDTQYF. The CDR3 coding sequence is TGTGCCAGCAGCTTAGGGTACAGCGGGAGCACAGATACGCAGTATTTT. This chain joins TRBV7-2 and TRBJ2-3, with D possibly TRBD2 on 6 matching bases. There are 16 residues in the CDR3. V was clipped by 1 base and J by 0 bases, with 11 bases between them. The germline CDR1 and CDR2 sequences are SGHTA and FQGNSA.

This sequence joins TRBV29-1 and TRBJ2-5, with 8 bases identical to TRBD1. Germline-derived CDR1 and CDR2 are SQVTM and ANQGSEA. J was trimmed by 4 bases and V by 7 bases; bases with no gene match: 5. The CDR3 covers 12 residues. CDR3 protein: CSAWTGTETQYF. CDR3 bases: TGCAGCGCCTGGACAGGGACAGAGACCCAGTACTTC.

The genes are TRBV18 and TRBJ2-3; D is uncertain. V lost 3 bases, J lost 0 bases, and 10 bases lay in between. Germline lookup yields CDR1 KGHSH and CDR2 LQKENI. The CDR3 sequence is 15 residues long. CDR3 sequence reads: CASSPGSMSTDTQYF. For the CDR3, the DNA is TGTGCCAGCTCACCTGGCTCCATGAGCACAGATACGCAGTATTTT.

This clone showed up just once. The chain has TRBV5-1 and TRBJ2-7, with TRBD2 matching 7 bases. V shed 0 bases and J 6 bases; nucleotides not matched to a gene: 9. Germline V gives CDR1 SGHRS, CDR2 YFSETQ. The CDR3 has 15 residues. The chain's CDR3 is CASSLAGLELSEQYF. CDR3 coding DNA: TGCGCCAGCAGCTTGGCTGGACTAGAACTGAGCGAGCAGTACTTC.